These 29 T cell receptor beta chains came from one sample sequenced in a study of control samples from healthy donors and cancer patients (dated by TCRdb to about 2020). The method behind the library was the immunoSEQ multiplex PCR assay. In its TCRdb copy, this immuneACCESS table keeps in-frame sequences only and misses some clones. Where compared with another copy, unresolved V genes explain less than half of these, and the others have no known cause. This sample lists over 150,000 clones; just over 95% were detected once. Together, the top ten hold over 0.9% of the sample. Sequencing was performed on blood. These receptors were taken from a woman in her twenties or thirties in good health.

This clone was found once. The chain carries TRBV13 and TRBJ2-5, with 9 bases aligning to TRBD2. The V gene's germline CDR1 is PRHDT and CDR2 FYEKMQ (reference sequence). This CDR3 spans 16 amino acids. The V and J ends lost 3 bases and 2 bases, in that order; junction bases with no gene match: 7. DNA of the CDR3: TGTGCCAGCAGCTTGGCTAGCGGGATCGGGCAAGAGACCCAGTACTTC. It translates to CASSLASGIGQETQYF.

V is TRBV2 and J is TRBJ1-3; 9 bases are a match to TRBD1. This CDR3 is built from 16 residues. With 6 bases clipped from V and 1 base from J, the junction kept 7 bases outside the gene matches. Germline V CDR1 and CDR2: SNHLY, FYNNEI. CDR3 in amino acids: CASRPPGQGSGNTIYF. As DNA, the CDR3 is TGTGCCAGCAGACCGCCGGGACAGGGTTCTGGAAACACCATATATTTT.

For the CDR3, the DNA is TGCGCCAGCAGCTGGACAGCTCTAGCCAAAAACATTCAGTACTTC. Translated: CASSWTALAKNIQYF. The rearrangement joins TRBV4-1 to TRBJ2-4; D is perhaps TRBD1 (6 bases). This CDR3 has 15 residues. Per germline, CDR1 MGHRA and CDR2 YSYEKL. Trimming removed 5 bases from V and 0 bases from J, with 11 bases in between.

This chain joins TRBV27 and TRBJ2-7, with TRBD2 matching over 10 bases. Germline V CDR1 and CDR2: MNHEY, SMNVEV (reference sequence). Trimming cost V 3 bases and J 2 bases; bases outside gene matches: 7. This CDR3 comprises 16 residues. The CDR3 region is CASSLVAGGGAYEQYF. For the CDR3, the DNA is TGTGCCAGCAGTTTGGTAGCGGGGGGCGGGGCCTACGAGCAGTACTTC.

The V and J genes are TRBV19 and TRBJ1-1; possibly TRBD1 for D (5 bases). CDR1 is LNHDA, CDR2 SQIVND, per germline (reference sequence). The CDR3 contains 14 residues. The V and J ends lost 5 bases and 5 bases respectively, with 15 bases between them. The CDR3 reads CASSVQGSRTEAFF. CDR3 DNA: TGTGCCAGTAGTGTCCAGGGTTCCCGGACTGAAGCTTTCTTT. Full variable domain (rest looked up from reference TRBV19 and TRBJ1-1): DGGITQSPKYLFRKEGQNVTLSCEQNLNHDAMYWYRQDPGQGLRLIYYSQIVNDFQKGDIAEGYSVSREKKESFPLTVTSAQKNPTAFYLCASSVQGSRTEAFFGQGTRLTVV.

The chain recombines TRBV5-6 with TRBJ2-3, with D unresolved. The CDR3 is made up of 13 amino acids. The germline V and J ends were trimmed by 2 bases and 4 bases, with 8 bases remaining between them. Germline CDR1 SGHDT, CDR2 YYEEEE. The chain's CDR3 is CASSFRASDTQYF. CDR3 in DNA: TGTGCCAGCAGCTTTCGGGCTTCAGATACGCAGTATTTT.

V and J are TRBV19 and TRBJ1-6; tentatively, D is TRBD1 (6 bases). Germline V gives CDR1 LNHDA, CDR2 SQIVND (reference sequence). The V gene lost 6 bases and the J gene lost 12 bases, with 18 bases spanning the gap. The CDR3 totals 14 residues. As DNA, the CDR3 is TGTGCCAGTAGCCCGACTCCACAAGGGGGACCCCTCCACTTT. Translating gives CASSPTPQGGPLHF.

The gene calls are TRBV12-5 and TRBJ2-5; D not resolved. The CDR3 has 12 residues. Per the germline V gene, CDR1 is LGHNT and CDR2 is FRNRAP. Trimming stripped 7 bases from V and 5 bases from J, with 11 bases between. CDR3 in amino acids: CASALSAETQYF. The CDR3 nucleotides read TGTGCTAGTGCCTTAAGCGCGGAGACCCAGTACTTC.

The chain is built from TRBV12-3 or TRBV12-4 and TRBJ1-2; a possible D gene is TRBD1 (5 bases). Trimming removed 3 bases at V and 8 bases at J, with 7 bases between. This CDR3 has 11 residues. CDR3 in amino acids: CASSFNRGYTF. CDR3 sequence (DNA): TGTGCCAGCAGTTTCAACAGGGGCTACACCTTC.

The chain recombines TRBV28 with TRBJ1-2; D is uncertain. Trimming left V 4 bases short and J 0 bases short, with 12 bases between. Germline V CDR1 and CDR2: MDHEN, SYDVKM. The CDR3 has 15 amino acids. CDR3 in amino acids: CASSSPSTANYGYTF. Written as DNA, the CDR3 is TGTGCCAGCAGTTCCCCCTCGACGGCTAACTATGGCTACACCTTC.

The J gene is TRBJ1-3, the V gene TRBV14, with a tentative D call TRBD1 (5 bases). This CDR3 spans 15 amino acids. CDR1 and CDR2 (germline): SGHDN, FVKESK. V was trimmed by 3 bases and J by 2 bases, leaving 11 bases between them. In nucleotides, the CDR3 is TGTGCCAGCAGCCACGGGACTCTCACTGGAAACACCATATATTTT. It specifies CASSHGTLTGNTIYF.

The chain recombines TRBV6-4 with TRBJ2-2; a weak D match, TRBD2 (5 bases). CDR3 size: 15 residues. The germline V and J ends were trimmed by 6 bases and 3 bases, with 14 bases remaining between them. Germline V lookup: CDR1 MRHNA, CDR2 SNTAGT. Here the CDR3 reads CASSPSDGDTGELFF. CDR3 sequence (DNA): TGTGCCAGCAGCCCTTCAGACGGGGACACCGGGGAGCTGTTTTTT.

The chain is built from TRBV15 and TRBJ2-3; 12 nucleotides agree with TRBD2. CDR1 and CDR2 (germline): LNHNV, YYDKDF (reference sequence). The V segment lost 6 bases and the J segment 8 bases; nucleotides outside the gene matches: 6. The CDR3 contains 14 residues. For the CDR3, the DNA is TGTGCCACCAGAACACTAGCGGGGGGAGTTACGCAGTATTTT. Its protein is CATRTLAGGVTQYF. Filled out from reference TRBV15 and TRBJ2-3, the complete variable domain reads DAMVIQNPRYQVTQFGKPVTLSCSQTLNHNVMYWYQQKSSQAPKLLFHYYDKDFNNEADTPDNFQSRRPNTSFCFLDIRSPGLGDTAMYLCATRTLAGGVTQYFGPGTRLTVL.

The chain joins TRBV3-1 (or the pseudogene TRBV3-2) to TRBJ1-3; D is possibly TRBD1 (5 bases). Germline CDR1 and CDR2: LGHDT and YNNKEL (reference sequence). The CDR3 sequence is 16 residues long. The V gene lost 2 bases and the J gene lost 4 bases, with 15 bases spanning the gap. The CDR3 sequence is CASSQLGAGLGNTIYF. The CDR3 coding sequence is TGTGCCAGCAGCCAATTAGGTGCAGGGCTCGGAAACACCATATATTTT.

The CDR3 reads CASSVAPGLAGETQYF. The CDR3 nucleotides read TGTGCCAGCAGCGTAGCTCCGGGACTAGCGGGGGAGACCCAGTACTTC. The chain couples TRBV9 to TRBJ2-5, with TRBD2 identical over 13 bases. The CDR3 spans 16 residues. The J segment lost 5 bases and the V segment lost 0 bases, leaving 4 bases of the junction unmatched. In germline, CDR1 is SGDLS, CDR2 YYNGEE.

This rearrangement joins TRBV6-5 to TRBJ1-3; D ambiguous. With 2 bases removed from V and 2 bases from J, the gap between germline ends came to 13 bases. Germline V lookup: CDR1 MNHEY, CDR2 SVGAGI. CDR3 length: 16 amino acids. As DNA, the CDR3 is TGTGCCAGCAGTTACGAGGGATCCCTTGCTGGAAACACCATATATTTT. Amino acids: CASSYEGSLAGNTIYF.

The CDR3 here is CTSSQGQGAFSASGELFF. CDR3 sequence (DNA): TGCACCAGCAGCCAGGGACAGGGAGCCTTTAGTGCGTCCGGGGAGCTGTTTTTT. This chain joins TRBV1 and TRBJ2-2; the table's D call of TRBD1 was not tested on the DNA. TRBV1 is described as a pseudogene. The CDR3 length is 18 residues.

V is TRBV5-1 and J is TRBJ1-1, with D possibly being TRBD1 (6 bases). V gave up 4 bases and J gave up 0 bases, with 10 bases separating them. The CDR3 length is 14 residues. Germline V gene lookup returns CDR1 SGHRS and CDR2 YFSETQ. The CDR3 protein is CASSVTGLNTEAFF. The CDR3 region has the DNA TGCGCCAGCAGCGTGACAGGACTGAACACTGAAGCTTTCTTT.

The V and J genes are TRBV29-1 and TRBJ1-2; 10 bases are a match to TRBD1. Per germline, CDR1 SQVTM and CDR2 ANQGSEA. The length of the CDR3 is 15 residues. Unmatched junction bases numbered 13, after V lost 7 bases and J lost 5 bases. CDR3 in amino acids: CSAPNRDRGYYGYTF. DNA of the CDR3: TGCAGCGCCCCGAACCGGGACAGGGGCTATTATGGCTACACCTTC.

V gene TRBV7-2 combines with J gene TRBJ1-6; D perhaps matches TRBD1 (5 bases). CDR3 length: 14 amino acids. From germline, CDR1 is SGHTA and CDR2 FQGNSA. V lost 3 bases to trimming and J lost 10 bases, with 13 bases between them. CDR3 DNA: TGTGCCAGCAGCTTCCGCAGGGATCGGTCACCCCTCCACTTT. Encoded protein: CASSFRRDRSPLHF.

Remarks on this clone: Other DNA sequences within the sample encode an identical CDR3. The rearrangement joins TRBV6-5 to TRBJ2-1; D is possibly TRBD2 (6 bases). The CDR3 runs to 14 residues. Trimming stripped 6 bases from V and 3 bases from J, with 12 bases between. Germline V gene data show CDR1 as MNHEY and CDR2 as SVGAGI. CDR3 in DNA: TGTGCCAGCAGCACCTCCGGGAGCTACAATGAGCAGTTCTTC. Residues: CASSTSGSYNEQFF.

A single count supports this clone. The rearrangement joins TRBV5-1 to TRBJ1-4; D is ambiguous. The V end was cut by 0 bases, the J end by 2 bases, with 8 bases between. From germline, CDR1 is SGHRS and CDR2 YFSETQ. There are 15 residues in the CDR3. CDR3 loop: CASSLVADTNEKLFF. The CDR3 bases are TGCGCCAGCAGCTTGGTGGCAGACACTAATGAAAAACTGTTTTTT.

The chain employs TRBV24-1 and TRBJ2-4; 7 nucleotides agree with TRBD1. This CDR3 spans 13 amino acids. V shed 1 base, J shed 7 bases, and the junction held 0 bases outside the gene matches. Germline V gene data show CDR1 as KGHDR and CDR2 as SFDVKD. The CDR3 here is CATSDLGGNIQYF. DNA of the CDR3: TGTGCCACCAGTGATTTAGGGGGCAACATTCAGTACTTC.

CDR3 bases: TGTGCCAGCAGCTTAGGAATTCTAGCGGGAGAGGCGAACACCGGGGAGCTGTTTTTT. Residues: CASSLGILAGEANTGELFF. The chain combines TRBV7-2 with TRBJ2-2; 10 bases map to TRBD2. The CDR3 covers 19 residues. Germline V gives CDR1 SGHTA, CDR2 FQGNSA. Trimming cost V 1 base and J 0 bases; bases outside gene matches: 8. Full variable domain (rest looked up from reference TRBV7-2 and TRBJ2-2): GAGVSQSPSNKVTEKGKDVELRCDPISGHTALYWYRQSLGQGLEFLIYFQGNSAPDKSGLPSDRFSAERTGGSVSTLTIQRTQQEDSAVYLCASSLGILAGEANTGELFFGEGSRLTVL.

Written as DNA, the CDR3 is TGTGCCAGCAATCAACGGGATACGCAGTATTTT. This codes for CASNQRDTQYF. V usage is TRBV2 and J usage is TRBJ2-3, with D hard to call. This CDR3 is 11 amino acids long. The V end was cut by 7 bases, the J end by 6 bases, with 8 bases between. The germline V gene has CDR1 SNHLY and CDR2 FYNNEI.

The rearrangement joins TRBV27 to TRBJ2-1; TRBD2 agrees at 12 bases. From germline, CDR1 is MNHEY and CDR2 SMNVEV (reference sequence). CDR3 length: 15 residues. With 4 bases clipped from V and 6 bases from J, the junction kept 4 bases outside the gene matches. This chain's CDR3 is CASSSSGRASNEQFF. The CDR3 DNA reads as TGTGCCAGCAGTTCTAGCGGGAGGGCCTCCAATGAGCAGTTCTTC.

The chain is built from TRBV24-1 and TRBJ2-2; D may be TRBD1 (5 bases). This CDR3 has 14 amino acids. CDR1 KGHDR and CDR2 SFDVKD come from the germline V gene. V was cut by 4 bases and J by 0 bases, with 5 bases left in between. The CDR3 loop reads CATSEGPNTGELFF. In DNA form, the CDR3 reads TGTGCCACCAGTGAGGGGCCGAACACCGGGGAGCTGTTTTTT.

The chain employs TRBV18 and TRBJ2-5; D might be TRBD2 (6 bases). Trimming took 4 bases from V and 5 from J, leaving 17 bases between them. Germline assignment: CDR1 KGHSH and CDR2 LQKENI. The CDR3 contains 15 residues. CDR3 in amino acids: CASSLRDLHGETQYF. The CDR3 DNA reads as TGTGCCAGCTCACTACGGGACTTGCACGGGGAGACCCAGTACTTC.

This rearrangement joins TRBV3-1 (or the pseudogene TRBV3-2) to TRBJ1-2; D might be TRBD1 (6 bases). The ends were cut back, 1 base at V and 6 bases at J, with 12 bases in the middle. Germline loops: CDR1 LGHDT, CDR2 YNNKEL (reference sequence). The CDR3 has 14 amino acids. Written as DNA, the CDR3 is TGTGCCAGCAGCCAAGTGGGGGGCGAAGATGGCTACACCTTC. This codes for CASSQVGGEDGYTF.